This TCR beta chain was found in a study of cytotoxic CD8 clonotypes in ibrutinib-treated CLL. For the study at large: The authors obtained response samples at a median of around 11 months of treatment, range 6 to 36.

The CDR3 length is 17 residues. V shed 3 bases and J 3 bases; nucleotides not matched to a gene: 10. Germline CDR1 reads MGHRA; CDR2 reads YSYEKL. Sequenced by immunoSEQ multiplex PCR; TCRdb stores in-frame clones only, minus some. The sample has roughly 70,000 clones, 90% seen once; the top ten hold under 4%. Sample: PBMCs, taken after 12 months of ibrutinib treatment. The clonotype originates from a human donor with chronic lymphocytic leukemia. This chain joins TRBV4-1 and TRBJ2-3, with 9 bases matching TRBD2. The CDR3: CASSQIPGLAVTDTQYF. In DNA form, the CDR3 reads TGCGCCAGCAGCCAGATACCGGGACTAGCCGTTACAGATACGCAGTATTTT.